A selection of T cell receptor beta chains follows, all from one sample in a study of identical twins. TCRdb reanalysed the 5' RACE reads using MiXCR and keeps one entry per CDR3 protein. The sample lists around 250,000 distinct CDR3 sequences; about 6.7% were seen once. The data were also submitted as part of a second study, on T cells expressing NK-cell markers.

The sample comprised CD8+ T cells sorted from blood. The origin of the receptors is a young woman in good health. Each CDR3 is given with its conserved first and last residue. Fields, in order: J gene, V gene, clone size, D gene, CDR3 DNA, CDR3 protein. The D gene is left open where the match is weak. Clone size is given for some rows only: seen once, a few or many times, or a class if the clone is expanded.

TRBJ2-1 TRBV20-1 NA NA TGCAGTGGGGTAGGGGGGGCTTACAATGAGCAGTTCTTC CSGVGGAYNEQFF
TRBJ2-1 TRBV7-9 many TRBD2 TGTGCCAGCAGGGGACTAAACTACAATGAGCAGTTCTTC CASRGLNYNEQFF
TRBJ1-1 TRBV7-9 NA NA TGTGCCAGCAGCTTGCCCCTCGGGCGGAACACTGAAGCTTTCTTT CASSLPLGRNTEAFF
TRBJ1-2 TRBV12-3/TRBV12-4 NA NA TGTGCCAGCGGGGGGGGCAGGAGGGTTTATGGCTACACCTTC CASGGGRRVYGYTF
TRBJ2-7 TRBV7-2 NA NA TGTGCCAGCAGTTCTATGGGGCTCCCGGCCGTGCAGTACTTC CASSSMGLPAVQYF
TRBJ2-2 TRBV3-1 NA NA TGTGCCAGCAGCCAAGATCGGGCAGGGAACACCGGGGAGCTGTTTTTT CASSQDRAGNTGELFF
TRBJ2-3 TRBV5-1 many NA TGCGCCAGCAGCTCCCCGGGCCCCGAGGCAGATACGCAGTATTTT CASSSPGPEADTQYF
TRBJ1-2 TRBV7-6 many NA TGTGCCAGCAGCTTAACACAGGAGGGCCCCTATGGCTACACCTTC CASSLTQEGPYGYTF
TRBJ2-5 TRBV2 few NA TGTGCCAGCAGTCAGAGGTCCAGTGGGGCTGAGGGGACCCAGTACTTC CASSQRSSGAEGTQYF
TRBJ2-7 TRBV6-6 once NA TGTGCCAGCAGTTCCCCGCCGGACTACGAGCAGTACTTC CASSSPPDYEQYF
TRBJ2-1 TRBV20-1 few TRBD2 TGCAGTGCCCTAGCGGGGGGGGCGGTTGAGCAGTTCTTC CSALAGGAVEQFF
TRBJ1-1 TRBV7-9 many NA TGTGCCAGCAGCTTCGGACCGAACACTGAAGCTTTCTTT CASSFGPNTEAFF
TRBJ2-1 TRBV11-2 many NA TGTGCCAGCAGCTTCCAGACCGATAATAATGAGCAGTTCTTC CASSFQTDNNEQFF
TRBJ1-1 TRBV3-1 few TRBD1 TGTGCCAGCAGCCCACCTCAGGGGGCGAGGAGGTTCGCTGAAGCTTTCTTT CASSPPQGARRFAEAFF
TRBJ2-7 TRBV19 NA NA TGTGCCAGTAGTATGGGGGGACAGAACTCCTACGAGCAGTACTTC CASSMGGQNSYEQYF
TRBJ2-1 TRBV7-7 many NA TGTGCCAGCAGCTTGATGGCCAGGTATGAGCAGTTCTTC CASSLMARYEQFF
TRBJ1-4 TRBV11-2 NA TRBD1 TGTGCCAGCAGCGGAGGCCGGGACAGGGCACAGGCCGCTAATGAAAAACTGTTTTTT CASSGGRDRAQAANEKLFF
TRBJ2-2 TRBV11-2 NA NA TGTGCCAGCAGCACCGGACCCAACACCGGGGAGCTGTTTTTT CASSTGPNTGELFF
TRBJ1-5 TRBV6-1 many TRBD1 TGTGCCAGCAGTGAAGGGACAGGGCATCAGCCCCAGCATTTT CASSEGTGHQPQHF
TRBJ2-3 TRBV11-2 few NA TGTGCCAGCAGCTTAGGAGGTGGTGAGGCGGATACGCAGTATTTT CASSLGGGEADTQYF
TRBJ2-1 TRBV7-2 many NA TGTGCCAGCAGCTTAGCATGGTCTAGCGAGAGCTCCTACAATGAGCAGTTCTTC CASSLAWSSESSYNEQFF
TRBJ2-7 TRBV4-1 NA TRBD2 TGCGCCAGCAGCCAACAGACTAGCGGGAGGACCTGGTACGAGCAGTACTTC CASSQQTSGRTWYEQYF
TRBJ2-5 TRBV6-2/TRBV6-3 few TRBD2 TGTGCCAGCAGACTAGCGGGAGGCCAGGAGACCCAGTACTTC CASRLAGGQETQYF
TRBJ2-7 TRBV12-5 NA NA TGTGCTAGTGGTTTATCTGATTACGAGCAGTACTTC CASGLSDYEQYF
TRBJ1-2 TRBV27 NA TRBD1 TGTGCCAGCAGGCATACAGGGGAAGCTAACTATGGCTACACCTTC CASRHTGEANYGYTF
TRBJ2-1 TRBV9 few TRBD2 TGTGCCAGCAGCCCGGGGGGGGGTGGTAATGAGCAGTTCTTC CASSPGGGGNEQFF
TRBJ1-2 TRBV5-1 NA NA TGCGCCAGCAGCTTCGTAGTTAACTATGGCTACACCTTC CASSFVVNYGYTF
TRBJ1-4 TRBV6-1 few NA TGTGCCAGCAGTCAGGACCTGGATAATGAAAAACTGTTTTTT CASSQDLDNEKLFF
TRBJ1-2 TRBV20-1 many NA TGCAGTGCTAGAGATTCCATTGGCTACACCTTC CSARDSIGYTF
TRBJ2-2 TRBV20-1 NA TRBD2 TGCAGTGCTAGAGACAGACTAGCGGGGGGGACCGGGGAGCTGTTTTTT CSARDRLAGGTGELFF
TRBJ2-2 TRBV27 few NA TGTGCCAGCAGTTTCACCGGGACGGGTTTTTTAGGGGAGCTGTTTTTT CASSFTGTGFLGELFF